A selection of T cell receptor beta chains follows, all from one sample in a study of blood T cell repertoires in COVID-19. Measured with immunoSEQ multiplex PCR; TCRdb has only the in-frame clones, and not every one. The sample lists hundreds of thousands of clones; 85% were seen once. The specimen was PBMCs or T cells enriched from blood (not recorded which). The receptors here all came from a woman aged 45-60 years who had recovered from COVID-19. The CDR3 runs from the conserved cysteine through the conserved F or W. The D gene is left open where the match is weak. A clone size is listed for some rows: how often the clone was seen (once, few, many), or a class if it is expanded.

cdr3_nt cdr3_aa d_call v_call clone_size j_call
TGTGCCACCGGACAGGGTCCCGGCGGGGCCTACGAGCAGTACTTC CATGQGPGGAYEQYF TRBD1 TRBV15 . TRBJ2-7
TGTGCCAGCAGCTTGTGGGGGGATACAGATACGCAGTATTTT CASSLWGDTDTQYF . TRBV7-8 . TRBJ2-3
TGTGCCAGCAGTCAAGGGAGAGACTACGAGCAGTACTTC CASSQGRDYEQYF . TRBV27 . TRBJ2-7
TGTGCCAGCAGCCCCCGACAGGGGGCGGAGGGCTACACCTTC CASSPRQGAEGYTF TRBD1 TRBV5-6 . TRBJ1-2
TGCGCCAGCAGCTTGGGCCCAGATGGAGGGGGGGCCCAATCACCCCTCCACTTT CASSLGPDGGGAQSPLHF . TRBV5-1 . TRBJ1-6
TGTGCCAGTAGTAACACAGGGGGCCATCAGCCCCAGCATTTT CASSNTGGHQPQHF TRBD1 TRBV19 . TRBJ1-5
TGTGCCAGCAGCGTAGGTCGGGGGACTATGAACACTGAAGCTTTCTTT CASSVGRGTMNTEAFF . TRBV9 . TRBJ1-1
TGCGCCAGCAGCTTGGGGACTCCTGGAAACACCATATATTTT CASSLGTPGNTIYF . TRBV5-1 . TRBJ1-3
TGTGCCAGCAGCTTAGATGGGGACAGCTACAATGAGCAGTTCTTC CASSLDGDSYNEQFF TRBD1 TRBV11-3 . TRBJ2-1
TGTGCCAGCAGCTTAGCAGGGGCGCGGCTTACAGGGCCTGGCTACACCTTC CASSLAGARLTGPGYTF . TRBV7-9 once TRBJ1-2
TGTGCCAGTAGTATAGGCGGTTATCAGCCCCAGCATTTT CASSIGGYQPQHF . TRBV19 . TRBJ1-5
TGTGCCAGCAGCCGGGACAGGGTAAGCGAGCAGTACTTC CASSRDRVSEQYF TRBD1 TRBV5-6 . TRBJ2-7
TGTGCCAGCCGCTCTGGAAACACCATATATTTT CASRSGNTIYF . TRBV28 once TRBJ1-3
TGTGCCTGGAGTTCCCGACAGGCCTATAGTGGGCCCCAGCATTTT CAWSSRQAYSGPQHF . TRBV30 . TRBJ1-5
TGTGCCAGCATCCCAAGGGGACAGCCGGCTGGCTACACCTTC CASIPRGQPAGYTF TRBD1 TRBV6-2/TRBV6-3 few TRBJ1-2
TGTGCCAGCAGGGAAGACAGGGGGCTAAGTGGCTACACCTTC CASREDRGLSGYTF TRBD1 TRBV6-1 once TRBJ1-2
TGTGCCAGCAGCGTCCGAGGGGGGGTCAGCACAGATACGCAGTATTTT CASSVRGGVSTDTQYF . TRBV9 . TRBJ2-3
TGTGCCAGTAGTATTTTGGCTAGCGGGACCACAGATACGCAGTATTTT CASSILASGTTDTQYF TRBD2 TRBV19 . TRBJ2-3
TGCGCCAGCAGCCAACGGACAGTTAGAGGCACAGATACGCAGTATTTT CASSQRTVRGTDTQYF . TRBV4-1 . TRBJ2-3
TGTGCCTGGACTAACTTCGTGACAGACTTTACCGGGGAGCTGTTTTTT CAWTNFVTDFTGELFF . TRBV30 once TRBJ2-2
TGCGCCAGCAGCTTGGAATATCCGGGACTTATCTACGAGCAGTACTTC CASSLEYPGLIYEQYF . TRBV5-1 . TRBJ2-7
TGTGCCAGCAGCTTTTTGGGACAGGGGCATTCACCCCTCCACTTT CASSFLGQGHSPLHF TRBD1 TRBV7-3 . TRBJ1-6
TGCGCCAGCAGAATTCGGAGCTACGGTCAAAACATTCAGTACTTC CASRIRSYGQNIQYF . TRBV5-1 . TRBJ2-4
TGTGCCAGCTCACCACCTAAGCGGGAGGTGGCCGAGCAGTACTTC CASSPPKREVAEQYF TRBD2 TRBV18 . TRBJ2-7
TGTGCCAGCAGTTACTCGGCCGGGGGGGAAAAACTGTTTTTT CASSYSAGGEKLFF . TRBV6-6 . TRBJ1-4
TGTGCCAGCAGCGTTAGAGGTGGGTTGGTAGCGGACCCGGGAGATACGCAGTATTTT CASSVRGGLVADPGDTQYF . TRBV7-9 . TRBJ2-3
TGTGCCTGGAGTGTCGACACCATCTCCTATAATTCACCCCTCCACTTT CAWSVDTISYNSPLHF . TRBV30 . TRBJ1-6
TGTGCCACCAGACAGAAGCCCCAGCATTTT CATRQKPQHF . TRBV24-1 . TRBJ1-5
TGTGCCAGCAGCTTGGCCGTGGGTAGAACAGGCCATAGCAATCAGCCCCAGCATTTT CASSLAVGRTGHSNQPQHF . TRBV5-5 . TRBJ1-5
TGTGCCACCATTATGGGGGGCCAAGAGACCCAGTACTTC CATIMGGQETQYF . TRBV6-5 . TRBJ2-5
TGTGCCAGCAGCTTTATGAACGGTCCATATGGCTACACCTTC CASSFMNGPYGYTF . TRBV5-8 . TRBJ1-2
TGTGCCAGCATCGAAGGGGATGAAGCTTTCTTT CASIEGDEAFF . TRBV2 . TRBJ1-1
TGTGCCAGCAGCTTAGGGGCGGGAGGGGAGTACAATGAGCAGTTCTTC CASSLGAGGEYNEQFF TRBD2 TRBV11-2 . TRBJ2-1